Below, one T cell receptor beta chain is given with its context. Per the germline V gene, CDR1 is MDHEN and CDR2 is SYDVKM. V shed 5 bases and J 5 bases; nucleotides not matched to a gene: 14. The CDR3 spans 16 residues. This entry is derived from a study of blood T cell repertoires in COVID-19. Only in-frame clones appear in the TCRdb table, and some are missing; sequencing was by immunoSEQ multiplex PCR. The sample carries roughly 200,000 clones, 65% to 85% recorded once. The chain carries TRBV28 and TRBJ1-1; 7 bases map to TRBD1. The sequence came from a woman in her twenties or thirties with COVID-19, enrolled during active disease. Sequenced input: peripheral blood. The CDR3 coding sequence is TGTGCCAGCAGTCCCACCCCTCGGACAGGTGGGACTGAAGCTTTCTTT. It encodes CASSPTPRTGGTEAFF.